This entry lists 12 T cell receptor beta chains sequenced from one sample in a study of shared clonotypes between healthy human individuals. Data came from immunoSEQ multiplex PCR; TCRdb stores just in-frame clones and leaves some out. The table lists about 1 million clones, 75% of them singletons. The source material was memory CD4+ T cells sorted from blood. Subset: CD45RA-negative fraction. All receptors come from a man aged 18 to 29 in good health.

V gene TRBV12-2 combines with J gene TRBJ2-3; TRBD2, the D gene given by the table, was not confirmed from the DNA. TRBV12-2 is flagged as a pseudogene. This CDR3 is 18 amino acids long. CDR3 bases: TGTGCAAGTCGCTTAGCGCAGTATCCAGCGGGAAACACAGATACGCAGTATTTT. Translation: CASRLAQYPAGNTDTQYF.

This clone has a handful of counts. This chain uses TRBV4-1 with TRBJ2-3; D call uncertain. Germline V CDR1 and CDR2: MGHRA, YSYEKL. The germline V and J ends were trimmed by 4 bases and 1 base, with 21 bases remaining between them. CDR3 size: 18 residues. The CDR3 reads CASSPRVWVYQGTDTQYF. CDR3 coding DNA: TGCGCCAGCAGCCCCCGGGTCTGGGTGTACCAGGGCACAGATACGCAGTATTTT.

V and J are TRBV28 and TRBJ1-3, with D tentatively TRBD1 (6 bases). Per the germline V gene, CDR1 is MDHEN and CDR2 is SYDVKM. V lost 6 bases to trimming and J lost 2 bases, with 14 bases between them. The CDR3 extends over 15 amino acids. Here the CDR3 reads CASSPGGPPGNTIYF. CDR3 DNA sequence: TGTGCCAGCAGCCCTGGGGGCCCTCCTGGAAACACCATATATTTT.

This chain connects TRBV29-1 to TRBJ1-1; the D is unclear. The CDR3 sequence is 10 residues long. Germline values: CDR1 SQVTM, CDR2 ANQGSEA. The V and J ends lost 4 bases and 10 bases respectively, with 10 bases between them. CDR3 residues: CSVVRGRAFF. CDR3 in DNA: TGCAGCGTTGTCCGTGGGAGAGCTTTCTTT.

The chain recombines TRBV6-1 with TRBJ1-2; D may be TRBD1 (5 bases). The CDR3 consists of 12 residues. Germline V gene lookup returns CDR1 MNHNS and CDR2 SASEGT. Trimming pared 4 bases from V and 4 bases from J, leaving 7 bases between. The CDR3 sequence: CASSVGTYGYTF. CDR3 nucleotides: TGTGCCAGCAGTGTCGGGACCTATGGCTACACCTTC.

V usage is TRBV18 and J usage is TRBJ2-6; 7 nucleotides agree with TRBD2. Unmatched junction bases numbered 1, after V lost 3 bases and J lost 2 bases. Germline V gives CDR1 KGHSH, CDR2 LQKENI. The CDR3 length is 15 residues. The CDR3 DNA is TGTGCCAGCTCACCGGGGGGGACTGGGGCCAACGTCCTGACTTTC. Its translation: CASSPGGTGANVLTF.

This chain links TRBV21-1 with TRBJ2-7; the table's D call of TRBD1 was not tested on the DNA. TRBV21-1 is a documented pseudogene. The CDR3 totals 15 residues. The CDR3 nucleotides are TGTGCCAGCAGCAAACCCGGGACAGGGATCTACGAGCAGTACTTC. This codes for CASSKPGTGIYEQYF.

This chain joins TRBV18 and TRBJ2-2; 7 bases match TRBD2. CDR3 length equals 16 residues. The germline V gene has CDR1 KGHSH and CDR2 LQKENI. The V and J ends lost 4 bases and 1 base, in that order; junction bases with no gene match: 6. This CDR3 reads CASSRGAGLNTGELFF. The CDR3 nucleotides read TGTGCCAGCTCACGGGGAGCGGGATTGAACACCGGGGAGCTGTTTTTT.

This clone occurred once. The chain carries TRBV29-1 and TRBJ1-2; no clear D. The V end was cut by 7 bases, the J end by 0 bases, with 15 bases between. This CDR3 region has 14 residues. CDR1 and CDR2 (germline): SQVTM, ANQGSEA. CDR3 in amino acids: CSALRGKSNYGYTF. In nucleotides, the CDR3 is TGCAGCGCCCTCAGAGGAAAATCTAACTATGGCTACACCTTC. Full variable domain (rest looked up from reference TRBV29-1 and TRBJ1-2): SAVISQKPSRDICQRGTSLTIQCQVDSQVTMMFWYRQQPGQSLTLIATANQGSEATYESGFVIDKFPISRPNLTFSTLTVSNMSPEDSSIYLCSALRGKSNYGYTFGSGTRLTVV.

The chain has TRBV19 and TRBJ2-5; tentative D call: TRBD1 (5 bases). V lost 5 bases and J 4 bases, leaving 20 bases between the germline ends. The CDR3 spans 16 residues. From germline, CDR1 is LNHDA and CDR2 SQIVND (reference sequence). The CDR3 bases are TGTGCCAGTAGTGCCACCCCCAAGGGGTCGGGAGAGACCCAGTACTTC. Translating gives CASSATPKGSGETQYF.

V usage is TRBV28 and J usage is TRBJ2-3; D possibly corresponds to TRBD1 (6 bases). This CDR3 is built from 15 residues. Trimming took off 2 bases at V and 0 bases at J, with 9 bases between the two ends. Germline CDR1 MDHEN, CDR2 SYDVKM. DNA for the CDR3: TGTGCCAGCAGTTTACGCAGGGGTAGCACAGATACGCAGTATTTT. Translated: CASSLRRGSTDTQYF.

The DNA for the CDR3 is TGTGCCAGCCGCGGGGGAAATAGCAATCAGCCCCAGCATTTT. Translating it yields CASRGGNSNQPQHF. The chain joins TRBV28 to TRBJ1-5, with D maybe TRBD1 (5 bases). Germline V gives CDR1 MDHEN, CDR2 SYDVKM. The V end lost 8 bases, the J end lost 0 bases, and 11 bases lay between the germline ends. The CDR3 is 14 residues long.